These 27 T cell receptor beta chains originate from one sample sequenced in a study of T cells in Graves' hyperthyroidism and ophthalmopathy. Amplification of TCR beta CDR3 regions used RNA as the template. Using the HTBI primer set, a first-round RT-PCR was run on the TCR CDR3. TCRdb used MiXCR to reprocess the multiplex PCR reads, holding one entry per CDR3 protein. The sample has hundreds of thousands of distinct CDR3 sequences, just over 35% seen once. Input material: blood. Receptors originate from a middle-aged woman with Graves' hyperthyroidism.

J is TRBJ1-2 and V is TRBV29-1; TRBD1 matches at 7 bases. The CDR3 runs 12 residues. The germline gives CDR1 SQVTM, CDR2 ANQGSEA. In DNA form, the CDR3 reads TGCACCACGGACAGGCTCAACTATGGCTACACCTTC. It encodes CTTDRLNYGYTF.

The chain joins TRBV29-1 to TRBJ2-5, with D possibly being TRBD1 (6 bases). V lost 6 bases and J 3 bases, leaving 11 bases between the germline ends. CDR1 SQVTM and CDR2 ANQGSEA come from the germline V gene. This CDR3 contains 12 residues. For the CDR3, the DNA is TGCAGCGTATCGGCAGGGGAAGAGACCCAGTACTTC. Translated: CSVSAGEETQYF.

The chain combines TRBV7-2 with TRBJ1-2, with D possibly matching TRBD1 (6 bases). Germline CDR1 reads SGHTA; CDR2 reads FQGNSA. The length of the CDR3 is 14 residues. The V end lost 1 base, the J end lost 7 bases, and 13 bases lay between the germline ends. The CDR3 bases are TGTGCCAGCAGCTTAGGTTCAGGGGCGGGTGGCTACACCTTC. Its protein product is CASSLGSGAGGYTF. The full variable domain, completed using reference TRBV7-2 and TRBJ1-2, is GAGVSQSPSNKVTEKGKDVELRCDPISGHTALYWYRQSLGQGLEFLIYFQGNSAPDKSGLPSDRFSAERTGGSVSTLTIQRTQQEDSAVYLCASSLGSGAGGYTFGSGTRLTVV.

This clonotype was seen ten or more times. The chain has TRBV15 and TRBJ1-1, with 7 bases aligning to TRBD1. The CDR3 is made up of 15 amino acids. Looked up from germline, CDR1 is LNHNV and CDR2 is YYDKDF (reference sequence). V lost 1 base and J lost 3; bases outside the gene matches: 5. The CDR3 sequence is CATSRVGGGYTEAFF. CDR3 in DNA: TGTGCCACCAGCAGAGTAGGGGGCGGGTACACTGAAGCTTTCTTT.

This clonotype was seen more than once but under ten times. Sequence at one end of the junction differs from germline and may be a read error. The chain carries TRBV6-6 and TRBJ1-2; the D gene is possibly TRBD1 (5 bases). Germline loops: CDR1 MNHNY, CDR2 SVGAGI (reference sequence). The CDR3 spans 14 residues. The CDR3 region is CTSSPAAGHYGYTF. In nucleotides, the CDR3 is TGTACCAGCAGTCCCGCGGCAGGGCACTATGGCTACACCTTC.

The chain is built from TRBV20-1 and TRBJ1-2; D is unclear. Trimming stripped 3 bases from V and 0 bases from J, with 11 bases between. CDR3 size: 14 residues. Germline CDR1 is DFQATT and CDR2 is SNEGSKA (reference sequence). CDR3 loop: CSASPRVANYGYTF. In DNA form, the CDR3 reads TGCAGTGCTAGCCCCCGAGTGGCTAACTATGGCTACACCTTC.

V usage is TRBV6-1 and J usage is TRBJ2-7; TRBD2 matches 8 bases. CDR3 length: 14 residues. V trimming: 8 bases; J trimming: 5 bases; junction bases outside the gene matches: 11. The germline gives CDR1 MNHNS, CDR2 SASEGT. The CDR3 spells CASSASGRRNEQYF. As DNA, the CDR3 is TGTGCCAGCTCAGCCAGCGGGAGAAGGAACGAGCAGTACTTC.

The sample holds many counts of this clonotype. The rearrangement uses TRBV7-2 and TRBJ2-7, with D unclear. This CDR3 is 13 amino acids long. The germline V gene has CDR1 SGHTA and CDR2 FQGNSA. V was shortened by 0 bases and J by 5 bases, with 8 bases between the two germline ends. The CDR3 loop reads CASSLALQHEQYF. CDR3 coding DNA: TGTGCCAGCAGCTTAGCGCTACAGCACGAGCAGTACTTC.

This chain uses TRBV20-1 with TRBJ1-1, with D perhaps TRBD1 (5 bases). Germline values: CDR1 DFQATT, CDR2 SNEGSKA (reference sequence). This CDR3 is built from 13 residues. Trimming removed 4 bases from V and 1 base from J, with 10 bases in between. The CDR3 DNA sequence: TGCAGTGCTATTGGCAGGGCGAACACTGAAGCTTTCTTT. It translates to CSAIGRANTEAFF.

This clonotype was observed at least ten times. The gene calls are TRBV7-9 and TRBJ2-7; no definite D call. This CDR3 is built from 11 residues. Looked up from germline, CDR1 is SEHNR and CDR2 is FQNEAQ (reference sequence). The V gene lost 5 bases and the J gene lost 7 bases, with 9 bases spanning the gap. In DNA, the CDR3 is TGTGCCAGCAGCGACGACAATGAGCAGTACTTC. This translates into CASSDDNEQYF.

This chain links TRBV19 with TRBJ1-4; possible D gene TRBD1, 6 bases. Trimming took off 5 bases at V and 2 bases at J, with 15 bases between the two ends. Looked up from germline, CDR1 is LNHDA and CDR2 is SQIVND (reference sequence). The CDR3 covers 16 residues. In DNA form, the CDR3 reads TGTGCCAGTAGTGAATTAAGGGGGGGGACTAATGAAAAACTGTTTTTT. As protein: CASSELRGGTNEKLFF.

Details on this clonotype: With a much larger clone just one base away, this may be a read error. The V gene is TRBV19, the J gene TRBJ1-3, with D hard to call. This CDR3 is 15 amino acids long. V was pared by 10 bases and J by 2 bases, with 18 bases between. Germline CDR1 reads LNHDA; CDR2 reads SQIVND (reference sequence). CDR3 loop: CATHPRWRAGNTIYF. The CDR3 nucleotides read TGTGCCACCCACCCGCGTTGGAGGGCTGGAAACACCATATATTTT.

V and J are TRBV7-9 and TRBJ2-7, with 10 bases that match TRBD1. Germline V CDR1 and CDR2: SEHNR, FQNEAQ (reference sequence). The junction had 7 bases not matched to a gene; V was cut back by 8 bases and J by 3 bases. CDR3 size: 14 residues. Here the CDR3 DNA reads TGTGCCAGCGGCAGACGGACAGGGGGCTACGAGCAGTACTTC. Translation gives CASGRRTGGYEQYF.

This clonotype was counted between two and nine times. CDR3 loop: CASSLSATYGYTF. The DNA for the CDR3 is TGTGCCAGCAGTTTGTCAGCTACCTATGGCTACACCTTC. V is TRBV28 and J is TRBJ1-2, with D hard to call. The CDR3 runs 13 residues. CDR1 is MDHEN, CDR2 SYDVKM, per germline. V was clipped by 3 bases and J by 4 bases, with 9 bases between them.

The CDR3 spells CASSSGLGVYEQYF. DNA for the CDR3: TGTGCCAGCAGTTCTGGACTGGGGGTATACGAGCAGTACTTC. V and J are TRBV12-3 or TRBV12-4 and TRBJ2-7; either TRBD1 or TRBD2 may fit D (5 bases each). This CDR3 is 14 amino acids long. Trimming took off 4 bases at V and 4 bases at J, with 14 bases between the two ends.

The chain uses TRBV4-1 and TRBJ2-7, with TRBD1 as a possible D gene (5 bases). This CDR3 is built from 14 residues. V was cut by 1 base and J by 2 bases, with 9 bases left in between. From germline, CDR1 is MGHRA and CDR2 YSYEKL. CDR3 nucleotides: TGCGCCAGCAGCCAAGTGGGCAGGGCCTACGAGCAGTACTTC. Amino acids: CASSQVGRAYEQYF.

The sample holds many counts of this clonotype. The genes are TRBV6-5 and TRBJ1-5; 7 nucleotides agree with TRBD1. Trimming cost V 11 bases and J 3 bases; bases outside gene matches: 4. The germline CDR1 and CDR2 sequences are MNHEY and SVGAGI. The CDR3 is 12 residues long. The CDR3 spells CAVQGVNQPQHF. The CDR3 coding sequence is TGTGCCGTTCAGGGGGTCAATCAGCCCCAGCATTTT.

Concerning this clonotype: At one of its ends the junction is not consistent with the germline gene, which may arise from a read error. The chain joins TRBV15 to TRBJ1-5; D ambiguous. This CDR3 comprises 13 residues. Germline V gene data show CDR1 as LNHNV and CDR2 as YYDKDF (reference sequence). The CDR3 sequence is CASSQARDQPQHF. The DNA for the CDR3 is TGTGCCAGCAGCCAAGCGCGGGATCAGCCCCAGCATTTT.

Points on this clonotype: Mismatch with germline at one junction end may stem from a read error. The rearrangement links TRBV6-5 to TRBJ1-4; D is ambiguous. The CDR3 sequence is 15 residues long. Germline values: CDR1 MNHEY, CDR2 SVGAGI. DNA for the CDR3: TGTGCCAGCAGTTACTCGGGAGCAACTAATGGAAAACTGTTTTTT. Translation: CASSYSGATNGKLFF.

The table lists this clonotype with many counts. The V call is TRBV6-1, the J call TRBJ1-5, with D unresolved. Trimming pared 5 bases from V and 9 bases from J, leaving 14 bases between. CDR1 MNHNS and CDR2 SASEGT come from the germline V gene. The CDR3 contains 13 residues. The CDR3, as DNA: TGTGCCAGCAGTCCCCAGGTGGGTCGGCCCCAGCATTTT. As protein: CASSPQVGRPQHF.

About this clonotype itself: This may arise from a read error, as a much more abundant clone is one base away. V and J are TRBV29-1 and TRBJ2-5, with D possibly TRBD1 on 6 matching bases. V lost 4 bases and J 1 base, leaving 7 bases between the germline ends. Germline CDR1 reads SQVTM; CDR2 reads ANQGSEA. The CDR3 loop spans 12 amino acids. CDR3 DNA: TGCAGCGTTGGACAGGCCCAAGAGACCCAGTACTTC. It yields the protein CSVGQAQETQYF.

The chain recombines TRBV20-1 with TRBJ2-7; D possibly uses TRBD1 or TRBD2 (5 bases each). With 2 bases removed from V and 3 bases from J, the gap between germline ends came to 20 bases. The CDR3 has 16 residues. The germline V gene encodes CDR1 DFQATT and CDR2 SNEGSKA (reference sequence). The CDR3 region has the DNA TGCAGTGCTAGATCAGGGTGGGGTTTCGGGGACTACGAGCAGTACTTC. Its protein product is CSARSGWGFGDYEQYF.

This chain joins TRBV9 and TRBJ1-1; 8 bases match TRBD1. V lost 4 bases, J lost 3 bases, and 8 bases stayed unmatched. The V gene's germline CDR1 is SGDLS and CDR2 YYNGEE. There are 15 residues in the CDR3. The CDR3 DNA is TGTGCCAGCAGCCCCCAGGGGGCTGGTGACACTGAAGCTTTCTTT. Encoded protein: CASSPQGAGDTEAFF.

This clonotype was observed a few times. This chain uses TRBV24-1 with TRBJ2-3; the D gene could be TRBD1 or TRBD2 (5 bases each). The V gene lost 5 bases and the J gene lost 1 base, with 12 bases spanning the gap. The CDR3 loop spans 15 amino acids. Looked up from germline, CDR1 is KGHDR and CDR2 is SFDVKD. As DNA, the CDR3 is TGTGCCACCAGTGTCACGGGACCCCGCACAGATACGCAGTATTTT. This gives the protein CATSVTGPRTDTQYF.

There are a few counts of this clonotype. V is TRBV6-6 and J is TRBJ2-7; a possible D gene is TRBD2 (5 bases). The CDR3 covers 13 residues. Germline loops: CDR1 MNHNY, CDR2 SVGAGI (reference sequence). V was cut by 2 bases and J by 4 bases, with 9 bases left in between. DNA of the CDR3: TGTGCCAGCAGTTACGTGGCGGGTTACGAGCAGTACTTC. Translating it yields CASSYVAGYEQYF.

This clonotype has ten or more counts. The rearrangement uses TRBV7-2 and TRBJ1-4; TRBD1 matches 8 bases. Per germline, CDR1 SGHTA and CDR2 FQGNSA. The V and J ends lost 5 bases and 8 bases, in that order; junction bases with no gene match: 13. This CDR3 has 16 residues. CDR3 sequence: CASSQAPRQGYEKLFF. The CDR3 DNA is TGTGCCAGCAGCCAAGCCCCCAGACAGGGGTACGAAAAACTGTTTTTT.

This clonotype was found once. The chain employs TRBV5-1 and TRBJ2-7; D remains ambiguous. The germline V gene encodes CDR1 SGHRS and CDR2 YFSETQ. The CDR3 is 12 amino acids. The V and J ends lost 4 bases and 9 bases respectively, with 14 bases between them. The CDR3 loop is CASSARADTQYF. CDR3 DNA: TGCGCCAGCAGCGCGCGCGCCGATACGCAGTACTTC.